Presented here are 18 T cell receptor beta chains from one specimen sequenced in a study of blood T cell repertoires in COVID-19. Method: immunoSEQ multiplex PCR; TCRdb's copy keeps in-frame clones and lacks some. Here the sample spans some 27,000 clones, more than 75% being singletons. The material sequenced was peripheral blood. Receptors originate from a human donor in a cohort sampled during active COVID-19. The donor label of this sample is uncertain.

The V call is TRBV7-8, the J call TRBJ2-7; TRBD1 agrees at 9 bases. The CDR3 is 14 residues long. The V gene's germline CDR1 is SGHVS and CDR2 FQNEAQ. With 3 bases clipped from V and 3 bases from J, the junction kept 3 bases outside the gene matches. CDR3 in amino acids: CASSFRDRDYEQYF. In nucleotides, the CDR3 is TGTGCCAGCAGCTTCCGGGACAGGGACTACGAGCAGTACTTC.

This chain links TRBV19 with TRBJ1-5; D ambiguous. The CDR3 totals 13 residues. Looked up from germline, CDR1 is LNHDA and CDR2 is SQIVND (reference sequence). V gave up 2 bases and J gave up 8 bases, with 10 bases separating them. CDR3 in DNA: TGTGCCAGTAGTATAATGGGGAGTGAGCCCCAGCATTTT. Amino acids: CASSIMGSEPQHF.

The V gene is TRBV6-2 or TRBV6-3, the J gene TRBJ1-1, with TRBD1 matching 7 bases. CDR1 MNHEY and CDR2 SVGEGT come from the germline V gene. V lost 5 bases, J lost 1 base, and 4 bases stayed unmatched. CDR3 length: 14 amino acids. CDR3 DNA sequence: TGTGCCAGCAGTCAAGGGGGCTCGAACACTGAAGCTTTCTTT. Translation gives CASSQGGSNTEAFF.

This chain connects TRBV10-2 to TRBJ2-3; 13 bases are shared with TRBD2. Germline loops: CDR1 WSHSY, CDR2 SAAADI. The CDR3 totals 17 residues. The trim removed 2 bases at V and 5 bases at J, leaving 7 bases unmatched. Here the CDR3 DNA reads TGCGCCAGCAGTGAGCAGGGACTAGCGGGGCTTCGAGATACGCAGTATTTT. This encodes CASSEQGLAGLRDTQYF.

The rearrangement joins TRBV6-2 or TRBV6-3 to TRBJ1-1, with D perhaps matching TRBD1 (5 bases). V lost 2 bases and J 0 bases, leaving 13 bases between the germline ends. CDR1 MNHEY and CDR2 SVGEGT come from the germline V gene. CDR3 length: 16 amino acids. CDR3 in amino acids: CASSYGAGRLNTEAFF. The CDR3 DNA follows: TGTGCCAGCAGTTACGGAGCGGGACGGTTGAACACTGAAGCTTTCTTT.

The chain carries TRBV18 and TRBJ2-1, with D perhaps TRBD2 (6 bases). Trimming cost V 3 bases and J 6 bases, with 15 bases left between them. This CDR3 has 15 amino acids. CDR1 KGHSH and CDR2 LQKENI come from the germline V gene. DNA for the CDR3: TGTGCCAGCTCACCTCCTAGGGGAGGTGGCAATGAGCAGTTCTTC. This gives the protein CASSPPRGGGNEQFF.

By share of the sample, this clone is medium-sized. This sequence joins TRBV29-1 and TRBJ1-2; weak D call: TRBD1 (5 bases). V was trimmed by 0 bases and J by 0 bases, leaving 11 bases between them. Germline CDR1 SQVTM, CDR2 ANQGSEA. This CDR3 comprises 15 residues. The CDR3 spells CSVEDQGAPNYGYTF. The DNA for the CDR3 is TGCAGCGTTGAAGATCAAGGGGCTCCTAACTATGGCTACACCTTC.

In DNA, the CDR3 is TGTGCCAGCAGTTTCACCGGGACTTATGGCTACACCTTC. Its translation is CASSFTGTYGYTF. The chain is built from TRBV6-5 and TRBJ1-2; a possible D gene is TRBD1 (5 bases). The CDR3 is 13 amino acids. Per the germline V gene, CDR1 is MNHEY and CDR2 is SVGAGI. V was pared by 4 bases and J by 5 bases, with 11 bases between.

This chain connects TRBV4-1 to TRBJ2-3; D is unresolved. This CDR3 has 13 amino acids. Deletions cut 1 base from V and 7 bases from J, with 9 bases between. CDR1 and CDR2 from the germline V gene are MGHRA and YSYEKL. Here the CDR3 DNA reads TGCGCCAGCAGCCAAGTTAGCTCCCATACGCAGTATTTT. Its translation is CASSQVSSHTQYF.

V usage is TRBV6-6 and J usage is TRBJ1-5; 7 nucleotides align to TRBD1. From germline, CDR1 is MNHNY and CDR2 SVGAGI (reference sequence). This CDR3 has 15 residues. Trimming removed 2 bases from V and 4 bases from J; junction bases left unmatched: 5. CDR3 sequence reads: CASSYATGVNQPQHF. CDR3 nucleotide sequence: TGTGCCAGCAGTTACGCAACAGGGGTTAATCAGCCCCAGCATTTT.

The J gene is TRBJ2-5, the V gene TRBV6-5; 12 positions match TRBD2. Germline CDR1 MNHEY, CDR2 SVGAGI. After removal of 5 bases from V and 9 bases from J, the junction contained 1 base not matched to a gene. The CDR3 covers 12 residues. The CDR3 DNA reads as TGTGCCAGCAGTCGACTAGCGGGGGCCCAGTACTTC. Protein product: CASSRLAGAQYF.

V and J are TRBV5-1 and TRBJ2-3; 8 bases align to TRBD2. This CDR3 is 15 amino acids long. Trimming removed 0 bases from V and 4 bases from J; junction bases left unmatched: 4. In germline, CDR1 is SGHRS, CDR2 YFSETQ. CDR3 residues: CASSLEQRGPDTQYF. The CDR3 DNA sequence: TGCGCCAGCAGCTTGGAACAGCGGGGGCCAGATACGCAGTATTTT. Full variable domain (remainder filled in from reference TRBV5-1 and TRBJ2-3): KAGVTQTPRYLIKTRGQQVTLSCSPISGHRSVSWYQQTPGQGLQFLFEYFSETQRNKGNFPGRFSGRQFSNSRSEMNVSTLELGDSALYLCASSLEQRGPDTQYFGPGTRLTVL.

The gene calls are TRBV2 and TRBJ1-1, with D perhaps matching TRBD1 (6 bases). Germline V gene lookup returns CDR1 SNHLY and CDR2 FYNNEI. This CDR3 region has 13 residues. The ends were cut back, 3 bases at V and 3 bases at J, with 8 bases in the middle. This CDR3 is CASSDTGYTEAFF. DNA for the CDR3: TGTGCCAGCAGTGACACAGGGTACACTGAAGCTTTCTTT.

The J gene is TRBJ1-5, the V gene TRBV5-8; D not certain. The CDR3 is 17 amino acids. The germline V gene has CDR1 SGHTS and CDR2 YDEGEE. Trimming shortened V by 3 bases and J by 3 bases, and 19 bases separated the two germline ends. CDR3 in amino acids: CASSSQRPGLSNQPQHF. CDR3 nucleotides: TGTGCCAGCAGCTCCCAGCGACCTGGTTTGTCCAATCAGCCCCAGCATTTT.

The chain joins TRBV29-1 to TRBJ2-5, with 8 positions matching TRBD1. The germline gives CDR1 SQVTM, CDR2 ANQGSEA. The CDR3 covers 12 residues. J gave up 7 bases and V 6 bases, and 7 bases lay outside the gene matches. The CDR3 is CSVRQGLGTQYF. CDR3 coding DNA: TGCAGCGTGCGACAGGGGTTGGGGACCCAGTACTTC. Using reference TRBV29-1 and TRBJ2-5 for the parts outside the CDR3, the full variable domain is SAVISQKPSRDICQRGTSLTIQCQVDSQVTMMFWYRQQPGQSLTLIATANQGSEATYESGFVIDKFPISRPNLTFSTLTVSNMSPEDSSIYLCSVRQGLGTQYFGPGTRLLVL.

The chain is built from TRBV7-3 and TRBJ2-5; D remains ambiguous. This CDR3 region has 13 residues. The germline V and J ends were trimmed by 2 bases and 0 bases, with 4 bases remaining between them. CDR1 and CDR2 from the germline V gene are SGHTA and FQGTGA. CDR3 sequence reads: CASSLVDQETQYF. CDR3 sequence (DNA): TGTGCCAGCAGCTTAGTAGACCAAGAGACCCAGTACTTC.

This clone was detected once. The CDR3 DNA sequence: TGTGCCACCCAAGGCGGGGGGTACCTCACAGATACGCAGTATTTT. It encodes CATQGGGYLTDTQYF. The V gene is TRBV15, the J gene TRBJ2-3; TRBD2 matches at 8 bases. Unmatched junction bases numbered 9, after V lost 8 bases and J lost 2 bases. There are 15 residues in the CDR3. The V gene's germline CDR1 is LNHNV and CDR2 YYDKDF (reference sequence).

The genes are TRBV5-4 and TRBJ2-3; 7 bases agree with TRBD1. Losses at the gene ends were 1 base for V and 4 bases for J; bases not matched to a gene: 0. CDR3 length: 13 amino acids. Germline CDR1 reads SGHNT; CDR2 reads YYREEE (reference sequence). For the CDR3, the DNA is TGTGCCAGCAGCTTGCAGGGGGCAGATACGCAGTATTTT. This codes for CASSLQGADTQYF.